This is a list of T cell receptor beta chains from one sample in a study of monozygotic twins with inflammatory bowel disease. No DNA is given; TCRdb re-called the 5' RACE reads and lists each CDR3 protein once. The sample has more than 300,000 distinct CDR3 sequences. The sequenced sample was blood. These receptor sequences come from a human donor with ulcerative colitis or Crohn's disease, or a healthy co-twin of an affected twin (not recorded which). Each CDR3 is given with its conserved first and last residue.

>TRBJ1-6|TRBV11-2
CASRSQGVRDSPLHF
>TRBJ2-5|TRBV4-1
CASSQDRMGETQYF
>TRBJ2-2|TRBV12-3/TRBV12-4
CASSLYTNTGELFF
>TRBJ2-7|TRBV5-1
CASSFTGGGIGEQYF
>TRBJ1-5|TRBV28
CASSTLISGNQPQHF
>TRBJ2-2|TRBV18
CAITSTSTGELFF
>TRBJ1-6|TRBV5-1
CAMDRPNSPLHF
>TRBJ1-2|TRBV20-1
CSASLDRGLYGYTF
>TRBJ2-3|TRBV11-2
CASSSPTSGAGDTQYF
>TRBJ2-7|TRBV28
CASSTVGGGRSYEQYF
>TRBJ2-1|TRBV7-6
CASSLGKGGGRNEQFF
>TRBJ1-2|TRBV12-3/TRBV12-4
CASSVGQEGGYTF
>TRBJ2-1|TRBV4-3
CASSSSGLAGGNEQFF
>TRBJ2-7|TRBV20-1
CSARDRAGPAYEQYF
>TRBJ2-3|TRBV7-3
CASSLTGIQTDTQYF
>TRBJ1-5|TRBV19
CASSISPFDRDGDQPQHF
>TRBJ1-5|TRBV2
CASSLQGQGGQPQHF
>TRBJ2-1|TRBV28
CASSPGLFTRRNEQFF
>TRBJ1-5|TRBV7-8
CASSRVGGAGPQPQHF
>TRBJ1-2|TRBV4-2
CASNLRMAGGGYGYTF
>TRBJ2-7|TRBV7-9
CASSLDSGVHEQYF
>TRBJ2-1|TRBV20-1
CSARGTTPYNEQFF
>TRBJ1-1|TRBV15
CATSRDRGYGNTEAFF
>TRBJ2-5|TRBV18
CASSLPLAAETQYF
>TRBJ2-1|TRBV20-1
CSATSSVDEQFF
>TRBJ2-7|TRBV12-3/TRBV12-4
CASSLIVGGTAYEQYF
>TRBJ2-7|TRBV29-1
CSVVMGVYEQYF
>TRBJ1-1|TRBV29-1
CSVETRGVMNTEAFF
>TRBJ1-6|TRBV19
CASRGQFYNSPLHF
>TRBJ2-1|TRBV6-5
CASSYSRQGLAEQFF
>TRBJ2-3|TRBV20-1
CSATDPRAAQYF
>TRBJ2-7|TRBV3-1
CASSHPRDSGVHEQYF
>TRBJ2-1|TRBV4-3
CASSQGNLIYNEQFF
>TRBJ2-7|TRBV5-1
CASSSGQGMDEQYF
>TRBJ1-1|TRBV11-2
CASRTHGTGITEAFF
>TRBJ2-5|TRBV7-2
CASSRRTGGGQETQYF
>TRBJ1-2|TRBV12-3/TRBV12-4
CASRLGQGANYGYTF
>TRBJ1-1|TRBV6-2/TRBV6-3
CASSYPGGVDYTEAFF
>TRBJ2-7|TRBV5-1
CASSPGQRSYEQYF
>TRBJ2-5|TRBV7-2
CASSLGGAFQETQYF
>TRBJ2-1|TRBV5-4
CASSLVGTRPRNEQFF
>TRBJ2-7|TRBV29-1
CSVEEGTAYEQYF
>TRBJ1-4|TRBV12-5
CASGSVRDRGRLEKLFF
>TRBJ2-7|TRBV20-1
CSARVVREYEQYF
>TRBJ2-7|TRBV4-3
CASSQDSVGYGTAYEQYF
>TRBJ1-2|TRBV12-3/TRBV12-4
CASRTRDYGYTF
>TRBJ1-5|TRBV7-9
CASSFQGGQPQHF